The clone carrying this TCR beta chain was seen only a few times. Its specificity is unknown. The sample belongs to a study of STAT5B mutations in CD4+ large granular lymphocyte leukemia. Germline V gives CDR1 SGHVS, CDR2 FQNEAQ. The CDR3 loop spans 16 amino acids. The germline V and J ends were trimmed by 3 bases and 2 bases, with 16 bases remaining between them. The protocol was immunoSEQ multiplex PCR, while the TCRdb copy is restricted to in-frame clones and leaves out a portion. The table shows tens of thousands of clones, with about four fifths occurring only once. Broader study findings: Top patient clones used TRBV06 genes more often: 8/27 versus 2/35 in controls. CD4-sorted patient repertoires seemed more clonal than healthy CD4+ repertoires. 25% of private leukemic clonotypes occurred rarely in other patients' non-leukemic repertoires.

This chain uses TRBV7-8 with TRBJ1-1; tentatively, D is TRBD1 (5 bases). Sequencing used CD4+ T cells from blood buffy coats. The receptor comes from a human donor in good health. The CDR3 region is CASSLLPAQGNTEAFF. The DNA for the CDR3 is TGTGCCAGCAGCTTGCTCCCTGCTCAGGGAAACACTGAAGCTTTCTTT.